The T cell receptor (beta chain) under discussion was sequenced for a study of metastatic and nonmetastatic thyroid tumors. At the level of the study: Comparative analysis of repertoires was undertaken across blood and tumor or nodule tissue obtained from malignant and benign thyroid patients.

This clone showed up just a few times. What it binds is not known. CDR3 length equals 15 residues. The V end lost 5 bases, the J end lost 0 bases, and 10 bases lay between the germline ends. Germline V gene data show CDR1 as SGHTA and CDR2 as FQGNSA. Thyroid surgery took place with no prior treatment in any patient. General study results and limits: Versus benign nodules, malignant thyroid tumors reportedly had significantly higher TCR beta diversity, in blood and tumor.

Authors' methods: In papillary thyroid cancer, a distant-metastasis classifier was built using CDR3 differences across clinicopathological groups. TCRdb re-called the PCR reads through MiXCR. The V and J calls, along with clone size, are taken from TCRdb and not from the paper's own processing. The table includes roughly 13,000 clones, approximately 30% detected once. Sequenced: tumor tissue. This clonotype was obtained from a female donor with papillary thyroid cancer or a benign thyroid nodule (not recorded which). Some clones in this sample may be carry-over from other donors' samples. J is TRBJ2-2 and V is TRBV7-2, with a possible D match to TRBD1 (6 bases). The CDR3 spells CASSPRGANTGELFF. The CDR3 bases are TGTGCCAGCAGCCCCAGGGGCGCGAACACCGGGGAGCTGTTTTTT.